This entry lists 23 T cell receptor beta chains sequenced from one sample in a study of cytomegalovirus exposure and HLA in healthy donors. Primers: 60 Vbeta forward and 13 Jbeta reverse. Clones were sequenced by immunoSEQ multiplex PCR, and TCRdb holds only the in-frame ones, with some missing. The table includes approximately 110,000 clones, 73% detected once. Sequences were obtained from PBMCs. These receptors were collected from a woman in her 40s in good health and CMV-seronegative.

The rearrangement uses TRBV5-4 and TRBJ2-7; the D gene is possibly TRBD1 (5 bases). Germline assignment: CDR1 SGHNT and CDR2 YYREEE (reference sequence). V shed 4 bases and J shed 4 bases, with 12 bases lying between them. This CDR3 spans 13 amino acids. The CDR3 protein is CASSLGQKYEQYF. The CDR3, as DNA: TGTGCCAGCAGCCTGGGGCAGAAATACGAGCAGTACTTC.

V gene TRBV30 combines with J gene TRBJ1-5, with TRBD1 as a possible D gene (5 bases). Germline loops: CDR1 GTSNPN, CDR2 SVGIG (reference sequence). The CDR3 has 13 amino acids. V lost 2 bases, J lost 5 bases, and 10 bases lay in between. CDR3 sequence: CAWSPGGDQPQHF. Written as DNA, the CDR3 is TGTGCCTGGAGTCCCGGGGGGGATCAGCCCCAGCATTTT.

The CDR3 nucleotides are TGTGCCTCCACCCCTTTAGCGGGAGTCCCAGAGACCCAGTACTTC. Translating gives CASTPLAGVPETQYF. This chain links TRBV30 with TRBJ2-5, with TRBD2 matching 9 bases. The CDR3 length is 15 residues. Losses at the gene ends were 7 bases for V and 4 bases for J; bases not matched to a gene: 13. CDR1 is GTSNPN and CDR2 is SVGIG in the germline V gene (reference sequence).

This chain's CDR3 is CSVDPQDYNEQFF. Written as DNA, the CDR3 is TGCAGCGTTGACCCCCAGGATTACAATGAGCAGTTCTTC. V is TRBV29-1 and J is TRBJ2-1, with D unresolved. The V gene lost 3 bases and the J gene lost 4 bases, with 10 bases spanning the gap. Germline assignment: CDR1 SQVTM and CDR2 ANQGSEA. The CDR3 is 13 amino acids.

V and J are TRBV6-1 and TRBJ2-7; 13 positions agree with TRBD2. V lost 6 bases, J lost 3 bases, and 5 bases stayed unmatched. The CDR3 runs 15 residues. Germline loops: CDR1 MNHNS, CDR2 SASEGT. The chain's CDR3 is CASRGLAGNLYEQYF. The CDR3 DNA reads as TGTGCCAGCAGGGGACTAGCGGGAAACCTCTACGAGCAGTACTTC.

This clone was observed a single time. The chain has TRBV6-5 and TRBJ2-1; D gene uncertain. Germline values: CDR1 MNHEY, CDR2 SVGAGI. The V and J ends lost 7 bases and 3 bases respectively, with 10 bases between them. The CDR3 length is 13 residues. In DNA form, the CDR3 reads TGTGCCAGCATCGGCGGCAGCTACAATGAGCAGTTCTTC. This translates into CASIGGSYNEQFF.

V is TRBV5-5 and J is TRBJ2-7; 7 nucleotides line up with TRBD1. Losses at the gene ends were 5 bases for V and 4 bases for J; bases not matched to a gene: 3. Germline CDR1 and CDR2: SGHKS and YYEKEE (reference sequence). This CDR3 spans 12 amino acids. CDR3 nucleotide sequence: TGTGCCAGCAGGGAACAGGGGTACGAGCAGTACTTC. It yields the protein CASREQGYEQYF.

The chain is built from TRBV10-3 and TRBJ1-2; 9 bases map to TRBD1. Trimming removed 2 bases from V and 2 bases from J; junction bases left unmatched: 0. Germline V gene data show CDR1 as ENHRY and CDR2 as SYGVKD. There are 14 residues in the CDR3. Written as DNA, the CDR3 is TGTGCCATCAGTGAGGGACAGGGGAACTATGGCTACACCTTC. Its translation: CAISEGQGNYGYTF.

This clone was picked up a small number of times. V usage is TRBV9 and J usage is TRBJ2-7; D is possibly TRBD1 (5 bases). V was pared by 1 base and J by 2 bases, with 10 bases between. Germline CDR1 reads SGDLS; CDR2 reads YYNGEE. The CDR3 runs 14 residues. In DNA, the CDR3 is TGTGCCAGCAGCGTAAGCGCACAGGCCTACGAGCAGTACTTC. It encodes CASSVSAQAYEQYF. The full variable domain, rest sourced from reference TRBV9 and TRBJ2-7, is DSGVTQTPKHLITATGQRVTLRCSPRSGDLSVYWYQQSLDQGLQFLIQYYNGEERAKGNILERFSAQQFPDLHSELNLSSLELGDSALYFCASSVSAQAYEQYFGPGTRLTVT.

The genes are TRBV30 and TRBJ2-7; 7 bases are a match to TRBD2. The CDR3 has 12 residues. J gave up 5 bases and V 2 bases, and 3 bases lay outside the gene matches. Germline-derived CDR1 and CDR2 are GTSNPN and SVGIG (reference sequence). CDR3 loop: CAWSISGNEQYF. CDR3 nucleotide sequence: TGTGCCTGGAGTATAAGCGGGAACGAGCAGTACTTC.

The chain combines TRBV18 with TRBJ2-5, with 8 nucleotides matching TRBD1. The CDR3 totals 13 residues. Germline-derived CDR1 and CDR2 are KGHSH and LQKENI. The ends lost 5 bases at V and 3 bases at J; junction bases unmatched: 2. CDR3 amino acids: CASSTGQEETQYF. CDR3 in DNA: TGTGCCAGCTCAACGGGACAGGAAGAGACCCAGTACTTC.

Concerning this clone: The same CDR3 also results from other DNA sequences found in this sample. The V and J genes are TRBV10-3 and TRBJ1-1, with D perhaps TRBD1 (6 bases). CDR3 length: 11 amino acids. In germline, CDR1 is ENHRY, CDR2 SYGVKD. Trimming removed 4 bases from V and 11 bases from J, with 11 bases in between. The CDR3 region is CAISAGERAFF. The DNA for the CDR3 is TGTGCCATCAGTGCAGGGGAGAGGGCTTTCTTT.

The V gene is TRBV11-2, the J gene TRBJ2-7; TRBD2 agrees at 11 bases. Germline V lookup: CDR1 SGHAT, CDR2 FQNNGV. Trimming cost V 0 bases and J 6 bases; bases outside gene matches: 4. The CDR3 has 15 amino acids. In DNA form, the CDR3 reads TGTGCCAGCAGCTTAGATCTAGCGGGAGGTCGCGAGCAGTACTTC. Translated, it gives CASSLDLAGGREQYF.

J is TRBJ2-1 and V is TRBV5-6; TRBD1 matches at 8 bases. V was pared by 4 bases and J by 9 bases, with 6 bases of the junction left unmatched. Looked up from germline, CDR1 is SGHDT and CDR2 is YYEEEE. The length of the CDR3 is 13 residues. The DNA for the CDR3 is TGTGCCAGCAGCCAGACAGGGGTAGGTGAGCAGTTCTTC. Its translation is CASSQTGVGEQFF.

The V and J genes are TRBV29-1 and TRBJ2-3; 8 nucleotides line up with TRBD2. The CDR3 contains 13 residues. Germline CDR1 reads SQVTM; CDR2 reads ANQGSEA. Trimming at V came to 7 bases and at J to 4 bases, leaving 7 bases not matched to a gene. CDR3: CSAARGRPDTQYF. The CDR3 nucleotides are TGCAGCGCGGCACGCGGGAGGCCAGATACGCAGTATTTT.

The V and J genes are TRBV28 and TRBJ2-2; D gene uncertain. Trimming pared 5 bases from V and 1 base from J, leaving 11 bases between. Germline V gene lookup returns CDR1 MDHEN and CDR2 SYDVKM. CDR3 length: 15 residues. CDR3 loop: CASSLGPMNTGELFF. Here the CDR3 DNA reads TGTGCCAGCAGTCTTGGGCCAATGAACACCGGGGAGCTGTTTTTT.

The V and J genes are TRBV28 and TRBJ1-2, with no clear D. This CDR3 is built from 15 residues. V was pared by 11 bases and J by 5 bases, with 24 bases between. Per the germline V gene, CDR1 is MDHEN and CDR2 is SYDVKM. The CDR3 here is CAARGGSISGYGYTF. As DNA, the CDR3 is TGTGCCGCCCGGGGAGGGAGTATATCCGGGTATGGCTACACCTTC.

J is TRBJ2-6 and V is TRBV18, with 8 bases fitting TRBD1. Germline V gene lookup returns CDR1 KGHSH and CDR2 LQKENI. The CDR3 is 17 residues long. The V and J ends lost 5 bases and 2 bases, in that order; junction bases with no gene match: 8. The CDR3 sequence: CASSTTGGPAGANVLTF. The CDR3 DNA is TGTGCCAGCTCAACAACAGGGGGTCCAGCTGGGGCCAACGTCCTGACTTTC.

The chain uses TRBV7-2 and TRBJ2-2, with 7 bases fitting TRBD1. Germline lookup yields CDR1 SGHTA and CDR2 FQGNSA. V gave up 5 bases and J gave up 4 bases; unmatched junction bases: 7. The CDR3 covers 15 residues. This CDR3 is CASSPQGFATGELFF. The CDR3 DNA reads TGTGCCAGCAGCCCACAGGGGTTCGCCACCGGGGAGCTGTTTTTT.

The genes are TRBV7-2 and TRBJ1-6, with 7 bases matching TRBD1. The germline V gene has CDR1 SGHTA and CDR2 FQGNSA. With 5 bases clipped from V and 3 bases from J, the junction kept 7 bases outside the gene matches. This CDR3 is 16 amino acids long. DNA for the CDR3: TGTGCCAGCAGCATTAGACAGGGCAGCTATAATTCACCCCTCCACTTT. This codes for CASSIRQGSYNSPLHF.

The rearrangement joins TRBV5-1 to TRBJ2-1; 7 bases align to TRBD2. J gave up 6 bases and V 6 bases, and 15 bases lay outside the gene matches. Germline CDR1 reads SGHRS; CDR2 reads YFSETQ. The CDR3 is made up of 16 amino acids. The chain's CDR3 is CASTTRSGAEPNEQFF. The CDR3 DNA sequence: TGCGCCAGCACCACCCGGAGCGGGGCCGAACCCAATGAGCAGTTCTTC.

The chain is built from TRBV10-1 and TRBJ2-7, with D unresolved. V was cut by 4 bases and J by 9 bases, with 10 bases left in between. Germline lookup yields CDR1 WNHNN and CDR2 SYGVQD (reference sequence). The CDR3 is made up of 11 amino acids. CDR3 in DNA: TGCGCCAGCAGTGCGGTGGTTTTGCAGTACTTC. Its protein is CASSAVVLQYF.

The V and J genes are TRBV7-9 and TRBJ1-6; D may be TRBD1 (5 bases). V dropped 0 bases and J dropped 10 bases, with 10 bases sitting between them. The germline V gene has CDR1 SEHNR and CDR2 FQNEAQ (reference sequence). The CDR3 covers 14 residues. CDR3 DNA: TGTGCCAGCAGCTTAGCGGGGCCAACCTCACCCCTCCACTTT. It codes for CASSLAGPTSPLHF.